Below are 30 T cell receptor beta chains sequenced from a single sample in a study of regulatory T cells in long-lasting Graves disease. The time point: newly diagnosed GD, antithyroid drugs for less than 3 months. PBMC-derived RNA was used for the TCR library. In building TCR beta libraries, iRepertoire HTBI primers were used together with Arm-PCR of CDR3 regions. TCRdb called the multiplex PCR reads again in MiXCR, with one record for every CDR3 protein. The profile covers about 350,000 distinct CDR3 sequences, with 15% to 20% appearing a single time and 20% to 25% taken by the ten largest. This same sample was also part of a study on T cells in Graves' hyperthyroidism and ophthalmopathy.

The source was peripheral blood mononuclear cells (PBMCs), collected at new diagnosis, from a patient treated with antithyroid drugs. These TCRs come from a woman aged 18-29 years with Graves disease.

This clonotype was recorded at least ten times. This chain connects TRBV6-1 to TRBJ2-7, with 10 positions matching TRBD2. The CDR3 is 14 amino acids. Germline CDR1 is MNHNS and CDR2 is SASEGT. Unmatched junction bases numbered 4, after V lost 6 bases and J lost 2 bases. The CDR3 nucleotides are TGTGCCAGCAGGCAAGCGGGAGGGGCCTACGAGCAGTACTTC. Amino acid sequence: CASRQAGGAYEQYF.

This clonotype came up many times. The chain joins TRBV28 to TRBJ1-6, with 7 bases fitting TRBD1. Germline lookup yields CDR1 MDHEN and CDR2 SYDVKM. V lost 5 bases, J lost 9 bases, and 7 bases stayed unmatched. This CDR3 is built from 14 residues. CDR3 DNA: TGTGCCAGCAGTCCGACAGGGAGGTTTTCACCCCTCCACTTT. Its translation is CASSPTGRFSPLHF.

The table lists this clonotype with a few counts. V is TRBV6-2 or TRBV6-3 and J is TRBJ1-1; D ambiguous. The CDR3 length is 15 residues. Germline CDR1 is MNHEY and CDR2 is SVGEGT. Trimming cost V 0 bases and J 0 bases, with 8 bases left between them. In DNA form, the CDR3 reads TGTGCCAGCAGTTACTCCCCGCCATTGAACACTGAAGCTTTCTTT. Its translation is CASSYSPPLNTEAFF.

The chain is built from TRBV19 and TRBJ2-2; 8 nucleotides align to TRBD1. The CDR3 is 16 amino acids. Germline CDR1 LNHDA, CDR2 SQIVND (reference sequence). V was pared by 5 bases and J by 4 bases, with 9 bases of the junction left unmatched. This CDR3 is CASSFGQGPVTGELFF. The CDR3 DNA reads TGTGCCAGTAGTTTCGGACAGGGTCCGGTCACCGGGGAGCTGTTTTTT.

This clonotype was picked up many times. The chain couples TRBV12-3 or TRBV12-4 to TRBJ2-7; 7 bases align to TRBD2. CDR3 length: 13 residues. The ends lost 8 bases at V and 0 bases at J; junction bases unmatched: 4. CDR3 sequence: CASGVAGSYEQYF. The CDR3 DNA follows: TGTGCCAGCGGGGTAGCGGGCTCCTACGAGCAGTACTTC.

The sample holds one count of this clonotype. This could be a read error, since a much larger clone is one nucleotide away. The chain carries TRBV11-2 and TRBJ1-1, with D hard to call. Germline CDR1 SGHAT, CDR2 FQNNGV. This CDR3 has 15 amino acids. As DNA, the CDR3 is TGTGCCAGCAGCCCTCTGAGCAGCCGAAACACTGAAGCTGTCTTT. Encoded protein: CASSPLSSRNTEAVF.

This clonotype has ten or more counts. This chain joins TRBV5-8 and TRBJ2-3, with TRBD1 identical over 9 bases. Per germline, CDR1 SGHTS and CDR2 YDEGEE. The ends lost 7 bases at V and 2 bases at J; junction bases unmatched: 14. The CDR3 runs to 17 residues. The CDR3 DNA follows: TGTGCCAGCGGCATCCCATCACAGGGGGCCTACACAGATACGCAGTATTTT. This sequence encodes CASGIPSQGAYTDTQYF.

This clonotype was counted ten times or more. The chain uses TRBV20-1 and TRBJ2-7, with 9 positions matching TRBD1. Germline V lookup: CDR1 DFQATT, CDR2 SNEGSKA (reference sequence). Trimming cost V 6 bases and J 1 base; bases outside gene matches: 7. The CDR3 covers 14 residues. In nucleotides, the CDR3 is TGCAGTGCGCTTCCGGGACAGGGTTCCTACGAGCAGTACTTC. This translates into CSALPGQGSYEQYF.

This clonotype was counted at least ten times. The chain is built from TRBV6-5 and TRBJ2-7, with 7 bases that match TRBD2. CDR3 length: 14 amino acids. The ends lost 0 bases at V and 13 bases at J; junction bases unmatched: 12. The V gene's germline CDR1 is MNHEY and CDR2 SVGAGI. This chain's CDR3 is CASSYSASGAEGYF. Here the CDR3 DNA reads TGTGCCAGCAGTTACTCGGCTAGCGGTGCGGAGGGATACTTC.

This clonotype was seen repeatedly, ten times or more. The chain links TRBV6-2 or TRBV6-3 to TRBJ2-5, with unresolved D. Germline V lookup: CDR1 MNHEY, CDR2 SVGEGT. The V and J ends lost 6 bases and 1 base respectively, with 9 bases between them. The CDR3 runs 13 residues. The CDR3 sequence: CASRLRLQETQYF. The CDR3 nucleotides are TGTGCCAGCAGGTTACGCCTCCAAGAGACCCAGTACTTC.

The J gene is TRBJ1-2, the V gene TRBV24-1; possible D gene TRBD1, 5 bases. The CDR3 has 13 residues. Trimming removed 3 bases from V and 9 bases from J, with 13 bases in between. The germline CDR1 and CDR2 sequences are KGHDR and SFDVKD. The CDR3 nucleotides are TGTGCCACCAGTGATACCCAGGGTTGGAGCTACACCTTC. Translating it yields CATSDTQGWSYTF.

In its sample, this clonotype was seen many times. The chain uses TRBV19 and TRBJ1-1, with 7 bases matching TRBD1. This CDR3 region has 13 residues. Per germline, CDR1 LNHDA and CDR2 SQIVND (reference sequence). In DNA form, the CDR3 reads TGTGCGACGGGCAGGGGGGAGAACACTGAAGCTTTCTTT. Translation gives CATGRGENTEAFF.

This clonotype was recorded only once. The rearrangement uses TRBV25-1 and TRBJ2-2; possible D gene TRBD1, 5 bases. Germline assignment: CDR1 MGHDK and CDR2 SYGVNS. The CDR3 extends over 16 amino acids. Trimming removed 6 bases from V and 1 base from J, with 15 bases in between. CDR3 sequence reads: CASRPPRQGNTGELFF. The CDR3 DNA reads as TGTGCCAGCAGGCCACCGAGGCAGGGGAACACCGGGGAGCTGTTTTTT. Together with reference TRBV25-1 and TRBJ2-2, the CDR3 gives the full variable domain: EADIYQTPRYLVIGTGKKITLECSQTMGHDKMYWYQQDPGMELHLIHYSYGVNSTEKGDLSSESTVSRIRTEHFPLTLESARPSHTSQYLCASRPPRQGNTGELFFGEGSRLTVL.

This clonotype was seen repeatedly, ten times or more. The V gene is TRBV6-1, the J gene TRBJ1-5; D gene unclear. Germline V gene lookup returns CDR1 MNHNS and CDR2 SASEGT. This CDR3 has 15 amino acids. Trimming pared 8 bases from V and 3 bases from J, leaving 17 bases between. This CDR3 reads CASVAAGVFNQPQHF. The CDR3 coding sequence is TGTGCCAGCGTGGCGGCAGGAGTGTTCAATCAGCCCCAGCATTTT.

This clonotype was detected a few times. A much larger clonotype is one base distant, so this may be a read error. CDR3 nucleotides: TGCAGTGCTTTTACACCTAGCGGGGGGTTCTCCTACAATGAGCAGTTCTTC. It yields the protein CSAFTPSGGFSYNEQFF. The J gene is TRBJ2-1, the V gene TRBV20-1; 11 bases line up with TRBD2. Germline CDR1 is DFQATT and CDR2 is SNEGSKA (reference sequence). J gave up 0 bases and V 5 bases, and 9 bases lay outside the gene matches. The CDR3 contains 17 residues.

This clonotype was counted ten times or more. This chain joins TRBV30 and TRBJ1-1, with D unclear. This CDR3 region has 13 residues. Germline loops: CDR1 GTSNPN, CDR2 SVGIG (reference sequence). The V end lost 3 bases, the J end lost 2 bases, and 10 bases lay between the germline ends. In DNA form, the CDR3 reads TGTGCCTGGAGGGTGAACGTTAACACTGAAGCTTTCTTT. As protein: CAWRVNVNTEAFF.

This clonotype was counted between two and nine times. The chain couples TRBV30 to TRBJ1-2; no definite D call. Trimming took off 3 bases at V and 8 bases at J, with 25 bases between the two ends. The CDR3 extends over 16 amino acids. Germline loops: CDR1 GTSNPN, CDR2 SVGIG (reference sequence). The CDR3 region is CAWSAGWTGKGSGYTF. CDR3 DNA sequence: TGTGCCTGGAGCGCCGGATGGACCGGCAAGGGCTCGGGCTACACCTTC.

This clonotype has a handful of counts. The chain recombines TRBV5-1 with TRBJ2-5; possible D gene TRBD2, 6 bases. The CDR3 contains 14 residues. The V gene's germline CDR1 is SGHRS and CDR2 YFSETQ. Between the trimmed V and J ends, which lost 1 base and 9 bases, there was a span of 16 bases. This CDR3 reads CASSLSQGSGAQYF. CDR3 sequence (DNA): TGCGCCAGCAGCTTGTCTCAGGGCTCGGGGGCCCAGTACTTC.

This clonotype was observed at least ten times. CDR3 protein: CASSPGTSGRFSYEQYF. In DNA, the CDR3 is TGTGCCAGCAGTCCCGGGACTAGCGGGAGGTTCTCCTACGAGCAGTACTTC. The chain couples TRBV6-1 to TRBJ2-7; 15 bases are a match to TRBD2. The J segment lost 0 bases and the V segment lost 5 bases, leaving 5 bases of the junction unmatched. From germline, CDR1 is MNHNS and CDR2 SASEGT. The CDR3 consists of 17 residues.

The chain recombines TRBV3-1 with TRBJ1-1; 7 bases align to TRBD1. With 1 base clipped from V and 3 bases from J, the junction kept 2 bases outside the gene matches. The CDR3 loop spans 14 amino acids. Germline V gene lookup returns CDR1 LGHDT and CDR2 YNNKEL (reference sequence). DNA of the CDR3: TGTGCCAGCAGCCAAGCAGGGGGGGACACTGAAGCTTTCTTT. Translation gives CASSQAGGDTEAFF.

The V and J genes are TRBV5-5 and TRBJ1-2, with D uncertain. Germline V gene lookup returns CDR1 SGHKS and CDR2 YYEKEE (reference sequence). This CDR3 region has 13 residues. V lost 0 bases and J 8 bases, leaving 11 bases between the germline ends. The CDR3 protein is CASSLAPVFGYTF. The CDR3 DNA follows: TGTGCCAGCAGCTTGGCCCCGGTGTTCGGCTACACCTTC.

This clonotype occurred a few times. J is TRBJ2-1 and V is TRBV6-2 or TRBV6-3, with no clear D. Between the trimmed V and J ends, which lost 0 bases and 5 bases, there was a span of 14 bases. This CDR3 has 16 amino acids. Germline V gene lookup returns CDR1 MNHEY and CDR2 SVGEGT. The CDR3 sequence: CASSYSWSSIDNEQFF. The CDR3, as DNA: TGTGCCAGCAGTTACTCTTGGAGTTCCATCGACAATGAGCAGTTCTTC.

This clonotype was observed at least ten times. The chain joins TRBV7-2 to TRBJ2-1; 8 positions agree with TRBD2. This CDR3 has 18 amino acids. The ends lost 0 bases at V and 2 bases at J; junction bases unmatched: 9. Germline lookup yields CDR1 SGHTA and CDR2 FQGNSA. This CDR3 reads CASSLARQRGPPYNEQFF. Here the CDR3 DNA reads TGTGCCAGCAGCTTAGCGAGGCAGCGGGGGCCTCCCTACAATGAGCAGTTCTTC. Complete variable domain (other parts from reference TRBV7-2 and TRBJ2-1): GAGVSQSPSNKVTEKGKDVELRCDPISGHTALYWYRQSLGQGLEFLIYFQGNSAPDKSGLPSDRFSAERTGGSVSTLTIQRTQQEDSAVYLCASSLARQRGPPYNEQFFGPGTRLTVL.

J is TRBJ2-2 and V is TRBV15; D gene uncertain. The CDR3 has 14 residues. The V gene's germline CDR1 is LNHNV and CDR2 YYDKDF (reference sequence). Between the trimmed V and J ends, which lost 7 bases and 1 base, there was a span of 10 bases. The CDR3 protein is CATTFRRNTGELFF. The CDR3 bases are TGTGCCACCACTTTTCGAAGGAACACCGGGGAGCTGTTTTTT.

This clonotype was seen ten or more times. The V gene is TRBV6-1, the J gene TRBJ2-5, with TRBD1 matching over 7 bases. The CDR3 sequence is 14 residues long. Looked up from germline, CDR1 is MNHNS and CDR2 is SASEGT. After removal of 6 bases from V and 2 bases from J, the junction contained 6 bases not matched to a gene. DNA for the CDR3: TGTGCCAGCAGCCCTGGGACAGTTCAAGAGACCCAGTACTTC. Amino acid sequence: CASSPGTVQETQYF.

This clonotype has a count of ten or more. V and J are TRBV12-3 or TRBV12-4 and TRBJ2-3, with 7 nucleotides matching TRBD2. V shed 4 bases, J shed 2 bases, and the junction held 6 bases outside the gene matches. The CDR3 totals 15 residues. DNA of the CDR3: TGTGCCAGCAGTTCCCTGAGCGGGACCACAGATACGCAGTATTTT. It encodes CASSSLSGTTDTQYF.

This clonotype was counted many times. The CDR3 protein is CATSDPELTTGTAGETQYF. The DNA of the CDR3 is TGTGCCACCAGTGATCCCGAACTAACAACCGGGACGGCCGGGGAGACCCAGTACTTC. The chain combines TRBV24-1 with TRBJ2-5; D assignment may be TRBD1 or TRBD2 (5 bases each). The CDR3 loop spans 19 amino acids. Between the trimmed V and J ends, which lost 3 bases and 5 bases, there was a span of 27 bases. From germline, CDR1 is KGHDR and CDR2 SFDVKD.

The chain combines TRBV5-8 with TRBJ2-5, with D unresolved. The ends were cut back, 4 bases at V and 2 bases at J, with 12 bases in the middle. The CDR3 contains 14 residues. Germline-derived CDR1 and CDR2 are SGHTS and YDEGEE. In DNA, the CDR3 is TGTGCCAGCAGCCGCCGAGGTTGGCAAGAGACCCAGTACTTC. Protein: CASSRRGWQETQYF.

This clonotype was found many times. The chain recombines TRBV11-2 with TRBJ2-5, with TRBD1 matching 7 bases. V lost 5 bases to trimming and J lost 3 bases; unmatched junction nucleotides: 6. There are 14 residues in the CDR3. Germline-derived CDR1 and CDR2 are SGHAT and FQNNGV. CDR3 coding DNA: TGTGCCAGCAGCCAGTTAGACAGGGAAGAGACCCAGTACTTC. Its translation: CASSQLDREETQYF.

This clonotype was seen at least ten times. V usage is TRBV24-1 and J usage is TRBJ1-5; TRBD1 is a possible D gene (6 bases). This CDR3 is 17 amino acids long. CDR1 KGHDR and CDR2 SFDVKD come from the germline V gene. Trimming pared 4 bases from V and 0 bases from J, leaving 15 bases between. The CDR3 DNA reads TGTGCCACCAGTGAACCGGGACACCTGGATAGCAATCAGCCCCAGCATTTT. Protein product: CATSEPGHLDSNQPQHF.